The 26 T cell receptor beta chains given below trace back to one sample, sequenced in a study of T cell responses to AZD1222 COVID-19 vaccine. The repertoire was sequenced with immunoSEQ multiplex PCR; TCRdb's copy has only in-frame clones and lacks some. This table has 130,000 to 150,000 clones, about 86% appearing once. The sample consisted of peripheral blood, taken 28 days after the second AZD1222 dose. The receptor set was obtained from an adult who received the AZD1222 COVID-19 vaccine.

The gene calls are TRBV7-9 and TRBJ2-3; D is possibly TRBD1 or TRBD2 (5 bases each). This CDR3 has 16 residues. V dropped 5 bases and J dropped 2 bases, with 17 bases sitting between them. Germline CDR1 SEHNR, CDR2 FQNEAQ (reference sequence). The CDR3 reads CASSPSSGPTTDTQYF. The CDR3, as DNA: TGTGCCAGCAGCCCCTCTTCGGGACCAACCACAGATACGCAGTATTTT.

The chain combines TRBV18 with TRBJ1-5, with TRBD1 matching 7 bases. The CDR3 has 14 residues. The germline V gene has CDR1 KGHSH and CDR2 LQKENI. V trimming: 5 bases; J trimming: 4 bases; junction bases outside the gene matches: 5. The CDR3 bases are TGTGCCAGCTCAGCCGACAGGGTTAATCAGCCCCAGCATTTT. Amino acids: CASSADRVNQPQHF.

The chain has TRBV29-1 and TRBJ1-2; D may be TRBD1 (6 bases). The CDR3 extends over 13 amino acids. The V end lost 6 bases, the J end lost 0 bases, and 11 bases lay between the germline ends. CDR1 SQVTM and CDR2 ANQGSEA come from the germline V gene. CDR3 coding DNA: TGCAGCGTAGGGGCAGGGGCTAACTATGGCTACACCTTC. Protein product: CSVGAGANYGYTF.

The V gene is TRBV5-1, the J gene TRBJ1-5, with D perhaps TRBD1 (5 bases). CDR3 length: 15 residues. Germline-derived CDR1 and CDR2 are SGHRS and YFSETQ. CDR3: CRAIGTNYWNQPQHF. The CDR3 DNA follows: TGCCGCGCAATTGGGACGAACTATTGGAATCAGCCCCAGCATTTT.

This sequence joins TRBV29-1 and TRBJ1-1, with D perhaps TRBD1 (5 bases). This CDR3 comprises 17 residues. Trimming took 8 bases from V and 2 from J, leaving 27 bases between them. Per germline, CDR1 SQVTM and CDR2 ANQGSEA. CDR3 loop: CSPRQGARRWGNTEAFF. The CDR3 DNA follows: TGCAGCCCCCGTCAAGGGGCGCGGAGGTGGGGAAACACTGAAGCTTTCTTT.

The chain employs TRBV6-5 and TRBJ1-2; 9 bases map to TRBD1. Germline trimming cut 2 bases from V and 7 bases from J; bases unmatched to any gene: 2. CDR3 length: 13 residues. CDR1 MNHEY and CDR2 SVGAGI come from the germline V gene. The chain's CDR3 is CASSYVQGAGYTF. CDR3 in DNA: TGTGCCAGCAGTTACGTACAGGGGGCTGGCTACACCTTC.

The V gene is TRBV4-1, the J gene TRBJ1-3, with no clear D. CDR1 and CDR2 from the germline V gene are MGHRA and YSYEKL. This CDR3 has 16 residues. V lost 2 bases and J 0 bases, leaving 11 bases between the germline ends. The CDR3 bases are TGCGCCAGCAGCCAAACAGCGTTAAGCTCTGGAAACACCATATATTTT. Its translation: CASSQTALSSGNTIYF.

This clone came up once. The chain employs TRBV12-3 or TRBV12-4 and TRBJ1-5; no firm D call. This CDR3 comprises 13 residues. Trimming cost V 6 bases and J 3 bases, with 9 bases left between them. The CDR3 sequence: CASSGPNNQPQHF. CDR3 sequence (DNA): TGTGCCAGCAGCGGGCCCAACAATCAGCCCCAGCATTTT.

The count of this clone is one. The chain carries TRBV5-1 and TRBJ2-2; D gene uncertain. Germline-derived CDR1 and CDR2 are SGHRS and YFSETQ. The V end was cut by 4 bases, the J end by 5 bases, with 27 bases between. The CDR3 sequence is 19 residues long. The CDR3 sequence: CASSPRMEAPKRWTGELFF. Here the CDR3 DNA reads TGCGCCAGCAGCCCCCGGATGGAAGCTCCAAAGAGGTGGACCGGGGAGCTGTTTTTT.

The V gene is TRBV6-5, the J gene TRBJ2-3, with a possible D match to TRBD2 (6 bases). The CDR3 loop spans 15 amino acids. V lost 8 bases, J lost 3 bases, and 18 bases lay in between. The V gene's germline CDR1 is MNHEY and CDR2 SVGAGI. CDR3 sequence: CASARLAGWTDTQYF. CDR3 in DNA: TGTGCCAGCGCTCGGTTGGCGGGATGGACAGATACGCAGTATTTT.

V gene TRBV7-2 combines with J gene TRBJ2-7, with 11 bases aligning to TRBD2. Germline V gene lookup returns CDR1 SGHTA and CDR2 FQGNSA. This CDR3 has 16 amino acids. Germline trimming cut 5 bases from V and 8 bases from J; bases unmatched to any gene: 14. CDR3 sequence: CASSPPQRGTSGKQYF. DNA for the CDR3: TGTGCCAGCAGCCCTCCCCAAAGAGGGACTAGCGGAAAGCAGTACTTC. Combining the CDR3 with reference TRBV7-2 and TRBJ2-7 gives the whole variable domain GAGVSQSPSNKVTEKGKDVELRCDPISGHTALYWYRQSLGQGLEFLIYFQGNSAPDKSGLPSDRFSAERTGGSVSTLTIQRTQQEDSAVYLCASSPPQRGTSGKQYFGPGTRLTVT.

The chain has TRBV28 and TRBJ1-2; 8 bases are a match to TRBD1. V shed 3 bases and J 6 bases; nucleotides not matched to a gene: 9. This CDR3 comprises 15 residues. CDR1 MDHEN and CDR2 SYDVKM come from the germline V gene. The CDR3, as DNA: TGTGCCAGCAGTTTCGGGTTCGGGACAGGAGATGGCTACACCTTC. This gives the protein CASSFGFGTGDGYTF.

CDR3 loop: CASSQQGDQPQHF. The DNA of the CDR3 is TGTGCCAGCAGCCAACAGGGGGATCAGCCCCAGCATTTT. The J gene is TRBJ1-5, the V gene TRBV4-2; 7 nucleotides align to TRBD1. The J segment lost 5 bases and the V segment lost 2 bases, leaving 0 bases of the junction unmatched. CDR3 size: 13 residues. The germline V gene has CDR1 LGHNA and CDR2 YNFKEQ.

The DNA for the CDR3 is TGTGCCAGCAGCTTGCTGGTGCGCGAGCAGTACTTC. Translation gives CASSLLVREQYF. The chain recombines TRBV5-6 with TRBJ2-7; D remains unclear. CDR1 and CDR2 (germline): SGHDT, YYEEEE. The germline V and J ends were trimmed by 1 base and 6 bases, with 8 bases remaining between them. The CDR3 sequence is 12 residues long. Variable domain in full (rest from reference TRBV5-6 and TRBJ2-7): DAGVTQSPTHLIKTRGQQVTLRCSPKSGHDTVSWYQQALGQGPQFIFQYYEEEERQRGNFPDRFSGHQFPNYSSELNVNALLLGDSALYLCASSLLVREQYFGPGTRLTVT.

This clone has more than one count but fewer than ten. The chain's CDR3 is CASSMFDQPQHF. The CDR3 region has the DNA TGTGCCAGTAGTATGTTCGATCAGCCCCAGCATTTT. The V gene is TRBV19, the J gene TRBJ1-5; D unclear. In germline, CDR1 is LNHDA, CDR2 SQIVND (reference sequence). The CDR3 runs 12 residues. V was cut by 3 bases and J by 5 bases, with 5 bases left in between. Looking up the rest from reference TRBV19 and TRBJ1-5 gives the full variable domain: DGGITQSPKYLFRKEGQNVTLSCEQNLNHDAMYWYRQDPGQGLRLIYYSQIVNDFQKGDIAEGYSVSREKKESFPLTVTSAQKNPTAFYLCASSMFDQPQHFGDGTRLSIL.

There are a few counts of this clone. This chain joins TRBV21-1 and TRBJ2-7; the tabulated D call, TRBD1, remains unverified against the DNA. TRBV21-1 is recorded as a pseudogene. The CDR3 totals 14 residues. CDR3 in amino acids: CASRGQGVSYEQYF. In DNA form, the CDR3 reads TGTGCCAGCAGAGGACAGGGGGTGTCCTACGAGCAGTACTTC.

This clone was found a few times. This chain joins TRBV24-1 and TRBJ1-1; 8 bases are a match to TRBD1. Per the germline V gene, CDR1 is KGHDR and CDR2 is SFDVKD. The junction had 5 bases not matched to a gene; V was cut back by 5 bases and J by 1 base. The CDR3 totals 15 residues. The CDR3 reads CATSGKGTGNTEAFF. CDR3 sequence (DNA): TGTGCCACCAGTGGCAAAGGGACAGGGAACACTGAAGCTTTCTTT.

V is TRBV27 and J is TRBJ2-5, with 8 nucleotides matching TRBD1. Germline CDR1 reads MNHEY; CDR2 reads SMNVEV (reference sequence). The CDR3 consists of 14 residues. V was pared by 2 bases and J by 4 bases, with 3 bases of the junction left unmatched. The CDR3 here is CASSLQDRAETQYF. The CDR3 DNA reads as TGTGCCAGCAGTTTACAGGACAGGGCAGAGACCCAGTACTTC.

The chain carries TRBV10-3 and TRBJ1-2, with TRBD1 matching 7 bases. V trimming: 6 bases; J trimming: 8 bases; junction bases outside the gene matches: 9. In germline, CDR1 is ENHRY, CDR2 SYGVKD. This CDR3 spans 13 amino acids. The CDR3 bases are TGTGCCATCAGCCGGGACAGAGTAGTAGGCTACACCTTC. Its translation: CAISRDRVVGYTF.

The chain combines TRBV19 with TRBJ1-2, with TRBD1 identical over 12 bases. CDR1 and CDR2 (germline): LNHDA, SQIVND (reference sequence). J lost 4 bases, V lost 4 bases, and 7 bases had no gene match. This CDR3 comprises 16 residues. The chain's CDR3 is CASSTPGQGAGYGYTF. DNA for the CDR3: TGTGCCAGTAGTACCCCGGGACAGGGGGCAGGCTATGGCTACACCTTC.

The CDR3 coding sequence is TGTGCCATCAGTGGTAACAGGGGGTCGCAGCCCCAGCATTTT. Translation: CAISGNRGSQPQHF. This chain connects TRBV10-3 to TRBJ1-5; 8 bases are shared with TRBD1. The CDR3 spans 14 residues. V was pared by 4 bases and J by 7 bases, with 6 bases of the junction left unmatched. Germline CDR1 ENHRY, CDR2 SYGVKD.

This clone was counted a single time. The chain has TRBV11-2 and TRBJ1-5; the D is unclear. The CDR3 totals 13 residues. V shed 5 bases and J shed 2 bases, with 7 bases lying between them. The germline CDR1 and CDR2 sequences are SGHAT and FQNNGV. The CDR3 DNA follows: TGTGCCAGCAGCCCCGGCGGCAATCAGCCCCAGCATTTT. Encoded protein: CASSPGGNQPQHF.

The chain links TRBV10-1 to TRBJ1-1, with 8 nucleotides matching TRBD1. There are 13 residues in the CDR3. The V and J ends lost 3 bases and 4 bases, in that order; junction bases with no gene match: 1. Germline V gives CDR1 WNHNN, CDR2 SYGVQD (reference sequence). For the CDR3, the DNA is TGCGCCAGCAGTGAACAGGGGGTCACTGAAGCTTTCTTT. This translates into CASSEQGVTEAFF.

The chain carries TRBV11-2 and TRBJ2-1, with 12 bases lining up with TRBD2. V lost 4 bases, J lost 10 bases, and 14 bases stayed unmatched. The CDR3 runs to 17 residues. The germline gives CDR1 SGHAT, CDR2 FQNNGV. In nucleotides, the CDR3 is TGTGCCAGCAGCTCCGGACTAGCGGGATCTGCTCCTAAAGAGCAGTTCTTC. This encodes CASSSGLAGSAPKEQFF.

The table lists this clone with a few counts. The chain combines TRBV6-6 with TRBJ1-1; TRBD1 aligns across 8 bases. Germline V gives CDR1 MNHNY, CDR2 SVGAGI (reference sequence). The junction had 6 bases not matched to a gene; V was cut back by 5 bases and J by 4 bases. This CDR3 has 14 residues. The CDR3 bases are TGTGCCAGCAGTCGGACAGGGTCGGGCACTGAAGCTTTCTTT. Its protein product is CASSRTGSGTEAFF.

The chain has TRBV5-1 and TRBJ1-5; D ambiguous. Germline loops: CDR1 SGHRS, CDR2 YFSETQ. Deletions cut 0 bases from V and 0 bases from J, with 7 bases between. This CDR3 spans 15 amino acids. The CDR3 region is CASSLAGLSNQPQHF. Here the CDR3 DNA reads TGCGCCAGCAGCTTGGCCGGCCTTAGCAATCAGCCCCAGCATTTT.